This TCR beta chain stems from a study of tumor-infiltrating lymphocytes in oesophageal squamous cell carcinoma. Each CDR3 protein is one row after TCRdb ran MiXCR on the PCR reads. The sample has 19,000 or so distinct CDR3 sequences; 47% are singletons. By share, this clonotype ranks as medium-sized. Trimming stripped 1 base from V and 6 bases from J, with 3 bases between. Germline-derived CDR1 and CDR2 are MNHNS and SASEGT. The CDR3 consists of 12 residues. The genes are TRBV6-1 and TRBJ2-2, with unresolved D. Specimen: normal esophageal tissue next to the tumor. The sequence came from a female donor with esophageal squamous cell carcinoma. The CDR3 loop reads CASSEGAGELFF. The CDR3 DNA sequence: TGTGCCAGCAGTGAAGGGGCCGGGGAGCTGTTTTTT.